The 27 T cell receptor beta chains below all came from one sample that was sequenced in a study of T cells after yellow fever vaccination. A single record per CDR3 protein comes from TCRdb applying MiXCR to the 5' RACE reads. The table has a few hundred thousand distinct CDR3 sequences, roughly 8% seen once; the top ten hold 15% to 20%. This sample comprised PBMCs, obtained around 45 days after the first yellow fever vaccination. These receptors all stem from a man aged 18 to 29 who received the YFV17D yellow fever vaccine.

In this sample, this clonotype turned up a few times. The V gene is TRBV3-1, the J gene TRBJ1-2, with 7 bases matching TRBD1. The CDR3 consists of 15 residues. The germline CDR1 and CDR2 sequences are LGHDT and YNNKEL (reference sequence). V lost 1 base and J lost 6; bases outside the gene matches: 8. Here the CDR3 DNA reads TGTGCCAGCAGCCAAGGGACAGGCCTGTCCAATGGCTACACCTTC. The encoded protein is CASSQGTGLSNGYTF.

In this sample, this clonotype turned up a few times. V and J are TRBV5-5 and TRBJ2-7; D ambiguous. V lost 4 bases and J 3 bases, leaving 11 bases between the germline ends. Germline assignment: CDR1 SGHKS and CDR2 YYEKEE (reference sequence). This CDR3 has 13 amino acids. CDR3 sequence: CASSLGVDYEQYV. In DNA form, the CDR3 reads TGTGCCAGCAGCCTGGGTGTAGACTACGAGCAGTACGTC.

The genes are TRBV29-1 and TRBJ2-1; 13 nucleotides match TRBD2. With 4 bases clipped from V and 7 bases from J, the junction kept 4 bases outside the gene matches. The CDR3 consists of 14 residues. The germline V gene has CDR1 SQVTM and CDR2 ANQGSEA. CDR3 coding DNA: TGCAGCGTTGGGACTAGCGGGGGATATAATGAGCAGTTCTTC. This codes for CSVGTSGGYNEQFF.

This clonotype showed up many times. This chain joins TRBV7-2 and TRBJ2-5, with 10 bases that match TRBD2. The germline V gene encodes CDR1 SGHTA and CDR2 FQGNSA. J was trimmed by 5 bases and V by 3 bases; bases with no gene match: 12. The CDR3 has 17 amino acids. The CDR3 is CASSLGRSGGAEETQYF. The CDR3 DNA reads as TGTGCCAGCAGCTTGGGAAGGAGCGGGGGGGCAGAGGAGACCCAGTACTTC.

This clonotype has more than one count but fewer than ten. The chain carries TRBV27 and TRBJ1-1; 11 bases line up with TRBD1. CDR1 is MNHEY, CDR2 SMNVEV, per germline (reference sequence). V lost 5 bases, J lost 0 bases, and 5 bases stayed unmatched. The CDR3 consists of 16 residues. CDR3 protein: CASSGPGQGVNTEAFF. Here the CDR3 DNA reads TGTGCCAGCAGTGGGCCGGGACAGGGGGTGAACACTGAAGCTTTCTTT.

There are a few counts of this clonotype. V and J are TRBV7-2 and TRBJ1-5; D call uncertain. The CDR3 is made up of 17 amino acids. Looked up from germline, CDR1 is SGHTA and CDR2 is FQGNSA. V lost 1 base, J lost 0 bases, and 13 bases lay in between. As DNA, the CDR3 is TGTGCCAGCAGCTTAGTTTTTGGAGTGTATAGCAATCAGCCCCAGCATTTT. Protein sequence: CASSLVFGVYSNQPQHF.

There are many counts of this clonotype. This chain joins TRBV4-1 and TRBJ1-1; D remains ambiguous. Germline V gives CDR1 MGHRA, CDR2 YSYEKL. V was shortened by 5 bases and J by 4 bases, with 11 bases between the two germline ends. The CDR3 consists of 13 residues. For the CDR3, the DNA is TGCGCCAGCAGCTTAGAGGTACGCACTGAAGCTTTCTTT. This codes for CASSLEVRTEAFF.

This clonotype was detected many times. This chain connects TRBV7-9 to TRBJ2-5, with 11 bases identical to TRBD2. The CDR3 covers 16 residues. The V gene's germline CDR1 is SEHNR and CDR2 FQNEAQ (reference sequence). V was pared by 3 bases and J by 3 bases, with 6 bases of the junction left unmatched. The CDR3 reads CASSFGTSGGEETQYF. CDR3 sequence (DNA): TGTGCCAGCAGCTTCGGAACTAGCGGGGGAGAAGAGACCCAGTACTTC.

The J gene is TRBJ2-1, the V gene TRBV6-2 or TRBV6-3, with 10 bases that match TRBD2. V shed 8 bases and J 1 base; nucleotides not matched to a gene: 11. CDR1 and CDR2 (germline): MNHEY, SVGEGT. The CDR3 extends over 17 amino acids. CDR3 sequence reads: CASRGTLLAGSYNEQFF. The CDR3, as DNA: TGTGCCAGCCGAGGGACACTACTAGCGGGGTCCTACAATGAGCAGTTCTTC.

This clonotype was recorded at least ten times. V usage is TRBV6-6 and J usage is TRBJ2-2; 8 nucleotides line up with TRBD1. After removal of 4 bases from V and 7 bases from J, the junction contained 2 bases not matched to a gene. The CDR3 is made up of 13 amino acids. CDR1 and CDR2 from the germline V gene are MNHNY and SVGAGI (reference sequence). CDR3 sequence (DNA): TGTGCCAGCAGTTTACAGGGGGTCGGGGAGCTGTTTTTT. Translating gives CASSLQGVGELFF.

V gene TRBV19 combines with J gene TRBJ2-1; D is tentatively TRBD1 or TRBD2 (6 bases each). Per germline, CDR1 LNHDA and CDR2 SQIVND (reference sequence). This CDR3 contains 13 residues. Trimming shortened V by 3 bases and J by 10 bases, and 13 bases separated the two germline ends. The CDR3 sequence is CASSIRGPGEQFF. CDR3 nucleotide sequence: TGTGCCAGTAGTATTCGGGGGCCAGGAGAGCAGTTCTTC.

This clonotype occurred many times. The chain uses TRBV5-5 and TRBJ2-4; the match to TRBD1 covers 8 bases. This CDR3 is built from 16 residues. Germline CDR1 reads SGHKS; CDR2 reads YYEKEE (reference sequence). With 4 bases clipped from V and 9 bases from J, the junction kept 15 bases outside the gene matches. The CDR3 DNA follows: TGTGCCAGCAGCGGACGACAGGGGATGAGAGGAGGCATTCAGTACTTC. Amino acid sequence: CASSGRQGMRGGIQYF.

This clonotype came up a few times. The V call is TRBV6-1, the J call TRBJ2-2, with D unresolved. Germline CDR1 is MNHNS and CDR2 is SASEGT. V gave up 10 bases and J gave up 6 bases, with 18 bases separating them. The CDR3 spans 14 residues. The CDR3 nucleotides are TGTGCCACCTCTGACCCGGGTGACGCCGGGGAGCTGTTTTTT. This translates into CATSDPGDAGELFF.

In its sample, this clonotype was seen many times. CDR3 nucleotides: TGCGCCAGCAGCTTGAGGCTAGCGGGGATCGGGGAGCTGTTTTTT. Translated, it gives CASSLRLAGIGELFF. The V and J genes are TRBV5-1 and TRBJ2-2; TRBD2 aligns across 9 bases. Germline V gene data show CDR1 as SGHRS and CDR2 as YFSETQ. This CDR3 is built from 15 residues. V was clipped by 1 base and J by 7 bases; unmatched bases: 5.

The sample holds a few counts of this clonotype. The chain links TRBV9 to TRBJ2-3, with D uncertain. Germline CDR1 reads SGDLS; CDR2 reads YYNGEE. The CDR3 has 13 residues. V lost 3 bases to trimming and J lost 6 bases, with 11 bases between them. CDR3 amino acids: CASSAASFDTQYF. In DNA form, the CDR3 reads TGTGCCAGCAGCGCTGCATCCTTCGATACGCAGTATTTT.

CDR3 protein: CSARDPTSGGTGELFF. In DNA, the CDR3 is TGCAGTGCTAGAGACCCGACTAGCGGGGGCACCGGGGAGCTGTTTTTT. The chain is built from TRBV20-1 and TRBJ2-2, with 12 positions matching TRBD2. This CDR3 has 16 residues. Germline V CDR1 and CDR2: DFQATT, SNEGSKA (reference sequence). Germline trimming cut 0 bases from V and 4 bases from J; bases unmatched to any gene: 3.

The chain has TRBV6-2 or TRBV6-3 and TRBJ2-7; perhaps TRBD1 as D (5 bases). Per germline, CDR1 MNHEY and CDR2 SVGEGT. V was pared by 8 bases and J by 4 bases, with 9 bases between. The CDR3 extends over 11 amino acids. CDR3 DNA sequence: TGTGCCAGCGCGAAGGGGTACGAGCAGTACGTC. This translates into CASAKGYEQYV.

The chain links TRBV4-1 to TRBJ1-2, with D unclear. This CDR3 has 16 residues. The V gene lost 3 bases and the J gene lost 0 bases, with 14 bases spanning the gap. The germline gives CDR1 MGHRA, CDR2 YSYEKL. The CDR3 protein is CASSHPQGQTNYGYTF. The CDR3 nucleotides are TGCGCCAGCAGCCACCCCCAAGGGCAAACTAACTATGGCTACACCTTC.

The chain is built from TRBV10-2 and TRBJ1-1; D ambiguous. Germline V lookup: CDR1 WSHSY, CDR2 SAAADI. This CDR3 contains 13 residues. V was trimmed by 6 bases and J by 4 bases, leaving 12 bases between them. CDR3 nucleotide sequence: TGCGCCAGCAGGGTCGGCGGCGGCACTGAAGCTTTCTTT. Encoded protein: CASRVGGGTEAFF.

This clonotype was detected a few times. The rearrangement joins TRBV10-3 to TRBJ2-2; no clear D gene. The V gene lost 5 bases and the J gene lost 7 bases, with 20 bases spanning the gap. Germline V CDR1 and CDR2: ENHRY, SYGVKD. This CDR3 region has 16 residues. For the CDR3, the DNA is TGTGCCATCAGTCCCCGTGGCGACCTCCTGGACGGGGAGCTGTTTTTT. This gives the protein CAISPRGDLLDGELFF.

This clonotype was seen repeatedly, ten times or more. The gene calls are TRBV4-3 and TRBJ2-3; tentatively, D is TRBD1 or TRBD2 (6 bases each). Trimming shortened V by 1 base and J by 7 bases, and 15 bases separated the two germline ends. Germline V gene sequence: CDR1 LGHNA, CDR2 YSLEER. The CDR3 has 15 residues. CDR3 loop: CASSQVNEGGYTQYF. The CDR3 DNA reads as TGCGCCAGCAGCCAAGTCAACGAGGGGGGATATACGCAGTATTTT.

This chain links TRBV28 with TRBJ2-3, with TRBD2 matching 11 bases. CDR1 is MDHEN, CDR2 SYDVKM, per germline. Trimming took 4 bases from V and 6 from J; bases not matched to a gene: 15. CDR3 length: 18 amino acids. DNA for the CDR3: TGTGCCAGCAGTTCCGGGACTAGCGGACCTTTGGGGTTGGATACGCAGTATTTT. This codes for CASSSGTSGPLGLDTQYF.

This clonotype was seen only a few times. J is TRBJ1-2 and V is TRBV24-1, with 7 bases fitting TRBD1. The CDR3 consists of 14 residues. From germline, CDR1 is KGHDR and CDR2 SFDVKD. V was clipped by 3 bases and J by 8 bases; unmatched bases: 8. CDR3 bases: TGTGCCACCAGTGATCCGGGACAGAGCACCGGCTACACCTTC. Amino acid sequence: CATSDPGQSTGYTF.

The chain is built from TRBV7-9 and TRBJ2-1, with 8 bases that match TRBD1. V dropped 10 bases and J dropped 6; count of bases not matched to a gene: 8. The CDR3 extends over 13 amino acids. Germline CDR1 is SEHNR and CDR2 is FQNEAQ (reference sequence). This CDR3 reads CATRQGAINEQFF. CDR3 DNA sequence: TGTGCCACACGGCAGGGGGCTATCAATGAGCAGTTCTTC.

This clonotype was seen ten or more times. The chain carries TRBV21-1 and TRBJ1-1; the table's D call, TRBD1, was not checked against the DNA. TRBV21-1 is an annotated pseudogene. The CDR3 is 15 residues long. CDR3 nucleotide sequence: TGTGCCAGCAGCAAAGTTGGAGGGGCGAGCGCTGAAGCTTTCTTT. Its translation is CASSKVGGASAEAFF.

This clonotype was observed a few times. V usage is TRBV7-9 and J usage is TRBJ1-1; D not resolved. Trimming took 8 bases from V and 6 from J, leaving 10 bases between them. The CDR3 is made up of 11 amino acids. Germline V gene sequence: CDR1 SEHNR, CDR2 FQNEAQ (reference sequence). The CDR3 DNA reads TGTGCCAGCCGACGGGGATCTGAAGCTTTCTTT. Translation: CASRRGSEAFF. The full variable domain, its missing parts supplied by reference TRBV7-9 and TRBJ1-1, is DTGVSQNPRHKITKRGQNVTFRCDPISEHNRLYWYRQTLGQGPEFLTYFQNEAQLEKSRLLSDRFSAERPKGSFSTLEIQRTEQGDSAMYLCASRRGSEAFFGQGTRLTVV.

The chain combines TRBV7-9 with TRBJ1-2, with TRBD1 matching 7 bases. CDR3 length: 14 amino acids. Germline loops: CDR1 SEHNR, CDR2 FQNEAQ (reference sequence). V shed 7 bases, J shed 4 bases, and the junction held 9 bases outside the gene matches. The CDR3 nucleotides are TGTGCCAGCACTAACCGACAGGGCCTCTATGGCTACACCTTC. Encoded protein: CASTNRQGLYGYTF.